This T cell receptor beta chain was sequenced for a study of metastatic and nonmetastatic thyroid tumors. About the research overall: Repertoires from blood and tumor or nodule tissue of malignant and benign thyroid patients were compared.

For this clone: Its matching antigen is unknown.

Prior to thyroid surgery, none of the patients had received any treatment. Study-wide findings and caveats: In both blood and tumor samples, TCR beta diversity was reported significantly higher for malignant than benign nodules.

Authors' data handling: Variation in CDR3 across clinicopathological groups served as the basis for constructing a distant-metastasis classifier in papillary thyroid cancer. TCRdb reanalyzed the PCR reads with MiXCR. TCRdb, rather than the study authors, made the V and J calls. Of tens of thousands of clones in the sample, about 18% were seen once. The clonotype originates from a male donor with papillary thyroid cancer or a benign thyroid nodule (not recorded which). Some clones in this sample may be carry-over from other donors' samples. Sequenced material: blood.

The CDR3 here is CSARRPGGGMYEQYF. The CDR3 region has the DNA TGCAGTGCCAGACGCCCGGGTGGGGGGATGTACGAGCAGTACTTC. This sequence joins TRBV20-1 and TRBJ2-7; D may be TRBD2 (6 bases). CDR1 and CDR2 from the germline V gene are DFQATT and SNEGSKA (reference sequence). The ends were cut back, 6 bases at V and 4 bases at J, with 22 bases in the middle. The CDR3 has 15 residues.